These 16 T cell receptor beta chains share one sample of origin, sequenced in a study of cytomegalovirus exposure and HLA in healthy donors (dated by TCRdb to about 2017). Library generation was performed with the immunoSEQ multiplex PCR assay. For the multiplex PCR, a mixture combining 60 forward primers for TCR Vbeta segments and 13 reverse primers for TCR Jbeta segments was used. TCRdb retrieved this table from immuneACCESS and kept in-frame rearrangements only. Not all clones are present; in checked studies, unresolved V genes account for under half, and no reason is known for the remainder. In this sample the table shows some 150,000 clones, 70% to 90% of which occur a single time. 2.3% of the sample lies in the top ten. Sample: PBMCs. These receptors all stem from a woman aged 18-29 years in good health and CMV-seronegative.

V gene TRBV28 combines with J gene TRBJ1-6, with D uncertain. V was clipped by 5 bases and J by 9 bases, with 14 bases between them. Germline CDR1 is MDHEN and CDR2 is SYDVKM. The CDR3 totals 14 residues. CDR3 nucleotide sequence: TGTGCCAGCAGTACAACCGAAGCTAGTTCACCCCTCCACTTT. It codes for CASSTTEASSPLHF.

This chain joins TRBV9 and TRBJ2-3; 9 nucleotides align to TRBD2. J gave up 0 bases and V 3 bases, and 2 bases lay outside the gene matches. Germline V lookup: CDR1 SGDLS, CDR2 YYNGEE. This CDR3 comprises 15 residues. In DNA form, the CDR3 reads TGTGCCAGCAGCGCTAGCGGGGTTAGCACAGATACGCAGTATTTT. This codes for CASSASGVSTDTQYF.

This clone has only a few counts. The J gene is TRBJ2-3, the V gene TRBV5-6; TRBD1 might be the D (6 bases). V lost 4 bases, J lost 3 bases, and 15 bases lay in between. Germline V CDR1 and CDR2: SGHDT, YYEEEE. The CDR3 length is 15 residues. CDR3 nucleotides: TGTGCCAGCAGCAATGCCAAAGGGGGAACAGATACGCAGTATTTT. Translating gives CASSNAKGGTDTQYF.

The chain has TRBV27 and TRBJ2-7; D not certain. Looked up from germline, CDR1 is MNHEY and CDR2 is SMNVEV (reference sequence). The CDR3 is 13 amino acids. Trimming removed 8 bases at V and 2 bases at J, with 13 bases between. The DNA for the CDR3 is TGTGCCAGCGGGTCGGGTACTCCCTACGAGCAGTACTTC. As protein: CASGSGTPYEQYF.

V usage is TRBV19 and J usage is TRBJ1-2, with D uncertain. The germline CDR1 and CDR2 sequences are LNHDA and SQIVND (reference sequence). The CDR3 is made up of 15 amino acids. Between the trimmed V and J ends, which lost 5 bases and 0 bases, there was a span of 13 bases. CDR3 sequence (DNA): TGTGCCAGTAGTGGCGGACTGAGAGCTAACTATGGCTACACCTTC. It encodes CASSGGLRANYGYTF.

The rearrangement links TRBV2 to TRBJ1-2; no firm D call. Looked up from germline, CDR1 is SNHLY and CDR2 is FYNNEI. CDR3 length equals 12 residues. V lost 7 bases and J 4 bases, leaving 10 bases between the germline ends. As DNA, the CDR3 is TGTGCCAGCAAACTAGTGAGCTATGGCTACACCTTC. This sequence encodes CASKLVSYGYTF.

The V call is TRBV4-2, the J call TRBJ2-7; 9 bases are a match to TRBD2. The J segment lost 4 bases and the V segment lost 1 base, leaving 8 bases of the junction unmatched. The CDR3 sequence is 16 residues long. The germline gives CDR1 LGHNA, CDR2 YNFKEQ. The CDR3 region is CASSQAYSGGQYEQYF. The CDR3 DNA reads as TGTGCCAGCAGCCAAGCCTACAGCGGGGGGCAATACGAGCAGTACTTC.

The chain couples TRBV10-3 to TRBJ1-1; D might be TRBD1 (6 bases). Trimming stripped 1 base from V and 7 bases from J, with 16 bases between. The V gene's germline CDR1 is ENHRY and CDR2 SYGVKD. This CDR3 has 15 amino acids. CDR3 DNA: TGTGCCATCAGTGAGTTTATTGGGGGCGGAGGTGAAGCTTTCTTT. Translated, it gives CAISEFIGGGGEAFF.

This chain uses TRBV7-9 with TRBJ1-2; D gene uncertain. The CDR3 is 14 amino acids. Trimming left V 2 bases short and J 8 bases short, with 15 bases between. Germline V gives CDR1 SEHNR, CDR2 FQNEAQ (reference sequence). The CDR3 DNA follows: TGTGCCAGCAGCTTACAAGACCCCCGGGAGGGCTACACCTTC. This encodes CASSLQDPREGYTF.

This clone was picked up one time. The CDR3 spells CASSLRTGGYGYTF. CDR3 in DNA: TGTGCCAGCAGTCTTCGGACAGGGGGGTATGGCTACACCTTC. The chain couples TRBV27 to TRBJ1-2, with 10 positions matching TRBD1. The CDR3 length is 14 residues. V lost 5 bases and J lost 5; bases outside the gene matches: 5. Per germline, CDR1 MNHEY and CDR2 SMNVEV (reference sequence).

This clone was seen a single time. V and J are TRBV21-1 and TRBJ2-1; the table gives TRBD2 as D, unverified against the DNA. TRBV21-1 is an annotated pseudogene. The CDR3 loop spans 16 amino acids. The CDR3: CASSKEGLAGGNEQFF. The CDR3 bases are TGTGCCAGCAGCAAAGAAGGACTAGCGGGGGGTAATGAGCAGTTCTTC.

J is TRBJ2-7 and V is TRBV7-9; unclear D gene. Germline CDR1 and CDR2: SEHNR and FQNEAQ (reference sequence). The CDR3 length is 15 residues. Trimming pared 3 bases from V and 2 bases from J, leaving 14 bases between. The CDR3 here is CASSFFQTDPYEQYF. The DNA for the CDR3 is TGTGCCAGCAGCTTCTTTCAAACTGATCCCTACGAGCAGTACTTC.

V usage is TRBV19 and J usage is TRBJ2-2, with D possibly TRBD2 on 7 matching bases. CDR1 LNHDA and CDR2 SQIVND come from the germline V gene (reference sequence). This CDR3 contains 14 residues. V lost 6 bases, J lost 7 bases, and 15 bases lay in between. CDR3 loop: CASRWAGADGELFF. The CDR3 DNA is TGTGCCAGTAGATGGGCGGGGGCGGACGGGGAGCTGTTTTTT.

This sequence joins TRBV27 and TRBJ2-5, with D perhaps matching TRBD1 (6 bases). CDR1 and CDR2 (germline): MNHEY, SMNVEV (reference sequence). Trimming stripped 0 bases from V and 9 bases from J, with 17 bases between. This CDR3 has 15 amino acids. CDR3: CASSLSDRRTGAQYF. The CDR3 coding sequence is TGTGCCAGCAGTTTATCCGACAGGCGCACCGGGGCCCAGTACTTC.

The chain couples TRBV4-2 to TRBJ1-5; D call uncertain. Germline V gives CDR1 LGHNA, CDR2 YNFKEQ. V lost 1 base and J lost 1, with 5 bases in between. The CDR3 contains 14 residues. CDR3 in amino acids: CASSQALSNQPQHF. The CDR3 DNA is TGTGCCAGCAGCCAAGCCTTAAGCAATCAGCCCCAGCATTTT.

This chain uses TRBV6-1 with TRBJ1-1, with D maybe TRBD1 (5 bases). With 10 bases removed from V and 3 bases from J, the gap between germline ends came to 18 bases. Per the germline V gene, CDR1 is MNHNS and CDR2 is SASEGT. This CDR3 region has 14 residues. CDR3 in amino acids: CAKQARGRDTEAFF. Written as DNA, the CDR3 is TGTGCCAAGCAGGCAAGGGGTCGGGACACTGAAGCTTTCTTT.